This T cell receptor beta chain was identified during a study of beta chain features in type 1 diabetes. Expressed TCRB transcripts got sequenced, as all isolated RNA was reverse transcribed. Some clones are missing from TCRdb's copy, which holds only in-frame ones; the method was immunoSEQ multiplex PCR. Among about 230,000 clones listed, over 9.5% were seen once. This clone was found a few times. The CDR3 totals 14 residues. The ends were cut back, 4 bases at V and 1 base at J, with 10 bases in the middle. Sequenced: naive CD4+ T cells from blood. The chain employs TRBV23-1 and TRBJ1-1; D call uncertain. TRBV23-1 is sorted into the ORF group, with uncertain function. The receptor was derived from a woman between 18 and 30 years old in good health. The CDR3, as DNA: TGCGCCAGCAGTCCCGAGGGAACGAACACTGAAGCTTTCTTT. Translated: CASSPEGTNTEAFF.